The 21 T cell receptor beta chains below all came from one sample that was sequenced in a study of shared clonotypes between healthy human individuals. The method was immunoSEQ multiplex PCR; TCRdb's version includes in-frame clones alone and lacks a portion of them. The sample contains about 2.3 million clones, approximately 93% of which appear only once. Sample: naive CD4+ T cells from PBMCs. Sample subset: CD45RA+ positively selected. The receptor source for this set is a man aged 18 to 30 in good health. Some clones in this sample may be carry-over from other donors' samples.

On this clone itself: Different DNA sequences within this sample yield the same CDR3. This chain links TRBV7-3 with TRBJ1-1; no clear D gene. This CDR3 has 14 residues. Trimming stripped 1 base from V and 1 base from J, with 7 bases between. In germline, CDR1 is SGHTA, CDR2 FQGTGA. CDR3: CASSLMGGNTEAFF. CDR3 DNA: TGTGCCAGCAGCTTAATGGGTGGGAACACTGAAGCTTTCTTT.

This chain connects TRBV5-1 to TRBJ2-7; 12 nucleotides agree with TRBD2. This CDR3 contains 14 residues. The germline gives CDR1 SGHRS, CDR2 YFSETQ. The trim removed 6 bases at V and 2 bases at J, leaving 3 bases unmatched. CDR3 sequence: CASTLAGGPYEQYF. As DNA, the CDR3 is TGCGCCAGCACCCTAGCGGGAGGGCCCTACGAGCAGTACTTC.

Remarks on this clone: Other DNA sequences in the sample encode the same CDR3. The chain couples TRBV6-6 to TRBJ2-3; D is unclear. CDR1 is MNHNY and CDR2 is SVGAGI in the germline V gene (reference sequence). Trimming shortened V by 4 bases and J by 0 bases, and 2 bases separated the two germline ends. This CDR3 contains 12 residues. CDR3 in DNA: TGTGCCAGCAGTTCGAGCACAGATACGCAGTATTTT. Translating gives CASSSSTDTQYF.

The CDR3 nucleotides are TGTGCCAGCAGCTCCATATCGGCAGGCCATGAAAAACTGTTTTTT. Its translation: CASSSISAGHEKLFF. This chain uses TRBV5-4 with TRBJ1-4; D ambiguous. The CDR3 spans 15 residues. Trimming removed 3 bases from V and 6 bases from J, with 15 bases in between. Looked up from germline, CDR1 is SGHNT and CDR2 is YYREEE (reference sequence).

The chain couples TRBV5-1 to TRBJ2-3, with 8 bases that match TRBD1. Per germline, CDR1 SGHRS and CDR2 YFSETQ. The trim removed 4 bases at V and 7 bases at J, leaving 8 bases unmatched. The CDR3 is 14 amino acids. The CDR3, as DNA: TGCGCCAGCAGCCCGGGGACAGGTACACATACGCAGTATTTT. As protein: CASSPGTGTHTQYF.

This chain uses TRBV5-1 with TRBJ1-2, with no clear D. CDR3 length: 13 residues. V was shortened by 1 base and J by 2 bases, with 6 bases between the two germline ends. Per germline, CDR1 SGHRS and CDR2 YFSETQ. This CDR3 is CASSLSGNYGYTF. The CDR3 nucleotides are TGCGCCAGCAGCTTGTCTGGAAACTATGGCTACACCTTC.

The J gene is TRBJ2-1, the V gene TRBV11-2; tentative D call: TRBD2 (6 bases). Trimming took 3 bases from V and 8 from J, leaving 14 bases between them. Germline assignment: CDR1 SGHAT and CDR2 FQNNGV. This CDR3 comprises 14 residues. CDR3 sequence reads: CASSFWRGGDEQFF. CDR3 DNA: TGTGCCAGCAGCTTCTGGAGGGGAGGCGATGAGCAGTTCTTC.

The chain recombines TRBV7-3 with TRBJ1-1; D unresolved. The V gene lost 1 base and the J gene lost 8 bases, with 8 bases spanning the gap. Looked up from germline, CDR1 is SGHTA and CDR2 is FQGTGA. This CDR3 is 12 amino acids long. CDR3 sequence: CASSLIGQEAFF. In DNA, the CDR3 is TGTGCCAGCAGCTTAATAGGGCAAGAAGCTTTCTTT. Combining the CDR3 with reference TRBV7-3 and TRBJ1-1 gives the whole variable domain GAGVSQTPSNKVTEKGKYVELRCDPISGHTALYWYRQSLGQGPEFLIYFQGTGAADDSGLPNDRFFAVRPEGSVSTLKIQRTERGDSAVYLCASSLIGQEAFFGQGTRLTVV.

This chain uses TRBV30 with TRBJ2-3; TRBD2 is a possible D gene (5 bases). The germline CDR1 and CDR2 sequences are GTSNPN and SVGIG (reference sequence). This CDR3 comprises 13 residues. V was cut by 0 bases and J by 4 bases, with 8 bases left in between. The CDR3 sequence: CAWSVTRADTQYF. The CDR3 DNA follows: TGTGCCTGGAGTGTAACTAGAGCAGATACGCAGTATTTT. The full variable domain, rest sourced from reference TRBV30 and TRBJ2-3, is SQTIHQWPATLVQPVGSPLSLECTVEGTSNPNLYWYRQAAGRGLQLLFYSVGIGQISSEVPQNLSASRPQDRQFILSSKKLLLSDSGFYLCAWSVTRADTQYFGPGTRLTVL.

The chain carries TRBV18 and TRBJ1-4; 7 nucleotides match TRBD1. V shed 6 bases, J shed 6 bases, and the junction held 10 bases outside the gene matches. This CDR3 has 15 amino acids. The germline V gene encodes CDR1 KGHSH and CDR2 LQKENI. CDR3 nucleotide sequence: TGTGCCAGCTCTCAAACCTCAGGGGGGTATGAAAAACTGTTTTTT. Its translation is CASSQTSGGYEKLFF.

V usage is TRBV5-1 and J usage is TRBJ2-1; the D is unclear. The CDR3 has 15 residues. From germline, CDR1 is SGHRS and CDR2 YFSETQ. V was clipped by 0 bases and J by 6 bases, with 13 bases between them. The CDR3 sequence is CASSLVGYGVNEQFF. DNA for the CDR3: TGCGCCAGCAGCTTGGTAGGGTATGGGGTCAATGAGCAGTTCTTC.

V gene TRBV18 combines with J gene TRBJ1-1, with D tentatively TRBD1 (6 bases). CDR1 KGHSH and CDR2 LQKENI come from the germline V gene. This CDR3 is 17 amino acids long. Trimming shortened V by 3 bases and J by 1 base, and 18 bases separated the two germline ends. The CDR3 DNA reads TGTGCCAGCTCACCCCGCGAACAGGGAAACAAGAACACTGAAGCTTTCTTT. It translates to CASSPREQGNKNTEAFF. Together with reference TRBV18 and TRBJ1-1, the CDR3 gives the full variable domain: NAGVMQNPRHLVRRRGQEARLRCSPMKGHSHVYWYRQLPEEGLKFMVYLQKENIIDESGMPKERFSAEFPKEGPSILRIQQVVRGDSAAYFCASSPREQGNKNTEAFFGQGTRLTVV.

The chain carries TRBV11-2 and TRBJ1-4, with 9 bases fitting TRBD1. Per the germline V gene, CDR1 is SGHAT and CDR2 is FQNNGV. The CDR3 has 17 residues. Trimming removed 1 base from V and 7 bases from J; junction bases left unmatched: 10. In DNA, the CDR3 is TGTGCCAGCAGCTTAGCCACACAGGGGGCGCAGGGTGAAAAACTGTTTTTT. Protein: CASSLATQGAQGEKLFF.

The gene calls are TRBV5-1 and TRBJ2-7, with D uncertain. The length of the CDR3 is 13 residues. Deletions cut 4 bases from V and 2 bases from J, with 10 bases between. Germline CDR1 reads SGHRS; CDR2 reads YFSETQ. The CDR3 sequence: CASSEQAAYEQYF. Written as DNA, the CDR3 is TGCGCCAGCAGCGAGCAGGCGGCCTACGAGCAGTACTTC.

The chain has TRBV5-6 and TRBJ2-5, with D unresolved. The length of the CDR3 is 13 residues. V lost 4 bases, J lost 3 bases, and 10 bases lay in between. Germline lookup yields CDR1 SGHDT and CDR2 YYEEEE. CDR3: CASSDRREETQYF. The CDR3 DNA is TGTGCCAGCAGCGATCGACGGGAAGAGACCCAGTACTTC.

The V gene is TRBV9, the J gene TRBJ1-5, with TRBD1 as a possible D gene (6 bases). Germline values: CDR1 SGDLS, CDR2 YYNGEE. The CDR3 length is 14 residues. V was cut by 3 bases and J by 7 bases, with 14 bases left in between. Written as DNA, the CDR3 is TGTGCCAGCAGCGCGGCAGGGGTGGGGCAGCCCCAGCATTTT. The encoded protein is CASSAAGVGQPQHF.

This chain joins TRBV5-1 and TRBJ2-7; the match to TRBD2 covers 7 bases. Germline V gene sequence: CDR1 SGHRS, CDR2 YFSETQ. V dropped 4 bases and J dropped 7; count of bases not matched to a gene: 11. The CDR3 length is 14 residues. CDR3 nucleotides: TGCGCCAGCAGCAACCGGGACTATCCAGCGGAGCAGTACTTC. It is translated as CASSNRDYPAEQYF.

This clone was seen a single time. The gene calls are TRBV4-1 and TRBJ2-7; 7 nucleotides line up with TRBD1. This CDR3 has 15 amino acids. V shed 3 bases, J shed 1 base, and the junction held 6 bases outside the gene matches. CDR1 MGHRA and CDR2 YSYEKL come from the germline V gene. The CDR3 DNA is TGCGCCAGCAGCCATGGGACAGCCTCTTCCTACGAGCAGTACTTC. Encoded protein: CASSHGTASSYEQYF.

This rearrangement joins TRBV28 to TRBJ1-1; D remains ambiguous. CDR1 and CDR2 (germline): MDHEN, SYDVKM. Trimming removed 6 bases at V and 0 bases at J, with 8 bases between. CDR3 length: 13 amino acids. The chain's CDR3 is CASRLRMNTEAFF. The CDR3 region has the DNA TGTGCCAGCAGGTTGCGGATGAACACTGAAGCTTTCTTT.

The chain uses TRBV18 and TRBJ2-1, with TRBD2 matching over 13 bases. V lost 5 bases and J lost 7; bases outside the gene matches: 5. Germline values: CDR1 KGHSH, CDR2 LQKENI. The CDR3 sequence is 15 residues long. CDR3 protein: CASSRGLAGVNEQFF. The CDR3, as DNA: TGTGCCAGCTCAAGAGGACTAGCGGGAGTTAATGAGCAGTTCTTC.

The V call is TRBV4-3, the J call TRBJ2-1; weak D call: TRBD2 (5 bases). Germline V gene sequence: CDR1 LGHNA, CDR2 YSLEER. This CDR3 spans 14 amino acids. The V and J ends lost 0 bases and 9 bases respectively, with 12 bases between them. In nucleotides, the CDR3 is TGCGCCAGCAGCCAAGATTTCCGGGGTCCTGAGCAGTTCTTC. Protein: CASSQDFRGPEQFF.